These T cell receptor beta chains were read from a single sample in a study of kidney transplant recipient with SARS-CoV-2 infection. TCRdb analysed the reads with MiXCR anew, one entry per CDR3 protein. The data hold 200,000 to 300,000 distinct CDR3 sequences, with 29% observed a single time. Sample: a blood sample, taken at baseline and on approximately day 120 from a kidney transplant recipient. These receptors were taken from a male patient aged 30 to 39 who had COVID-19 and was a kidney transplant recipient. A subset of T cells may come from the graft donor. CDR3s include the opening cysteine and the closing phenylalanine or tryptophan. A D gene is named only where the DNA matches it firmly. Rows give clone size only sometimes, using once, few, many, or a class for an expanded clone.

>TRBV2|TRBJ2-5|.|many
TGTGCCAGCAGTTATCAGGGTTGGGAGACCCAGTACTTC
CASSYQGWETQYF
>TRBV5-4|TRBJ1-1|TRBD1|many
TGTGCCAGCAAAGGGTCCCCAGGGACAGGGAACACTGAAGCTTTCTTT
CASKGSPGTGNTEAFF
>TRBV24-1|TRBJ2-2|.|many
TGTGCCACCAGTGATTTCAGGGGCGGGTTTAACACCGGGGAGCTGTTTTTT
CATSDFRGGFNTGELFF
>TRBV11-2|TRBJ2-7|.|many
TGTGCCAGCGCCTACAGCAATTCCTACGAGCAGTACTTC
CASAYSNSYEQYF
>TRBV5-1|TRBJ2-3|.|.
TGCGCCAGCAGCTTGGCCAGACTCGGGGCGACTACCACTGCAGATACGCAGTATTTT
CASSLARLGATTTADTQYF
>TRBV19|TRBJ1-5|.|many
TGTGCCACCGCACCTATCCCGGGACATCAGCCCCAGCATTTT
CATAPIPGHQPQHF
>TRBV6-2/TRBV6-3|TRBJ2-1|TRBD2|.
TGTGCCAGCAGACTAGCGGGAGTGTTCGGTGAGCAGTTCTTC
CASRLAGVFGEQFF
>TRBV20-1|TRBJ2-1|.|.
TGCAGTGCTAGTTTCGTGGGAGTCGGCCCCTACAATGAGCAGTTCTTC
CSASFVGVGPYNEQFF
>TRBV9|TRBJ2-2|TRBD2|many
TGTGCCAGCAGCCCAAGCGGGGCGAACACCGGGGAGCTGTTTTTT
CASSPSGANTGELFF
>TRBV12-3/TRBV12-4|TRBJ2-5|TRBD1|many
TGTGCCAGCAGTTTCGGACAGGGGGGCGAGACCCAGTACTTC
CASSFGQGGETQYF
>TRBV7-5|TRBJ1-2|.|many
.
CISVPETPCEVGKTYGYTF
>TRBV7-9|TRBJ2-3|.|many
TGTGCCAGCCTCCTCGAGGGGTTGTCGACAGATACGCAGTATTTT
CASLLEGLSTDTQYF
>TRBV5-1|TRBJ1-1|.|few
TGCGCCGGCAGCTTCAGGGTTAACACTGAAGCTTTCTTT
CAGSFRVNTEAFF
>TRBV20-1|TRBJ2-1|.|few
TGCAGTGCTAGAGATAACGGTAGATTGTTCTTC
CSARDNGRLFF
>TRBV6-5|TRBJ2-1|.|.
TGTGCCAGCAGTAGAGACAGAAACAATGAGCAGTTCTTC
CASSRDRNNEQFF
>TRBV27|TRBJ1-2|TRBD1|many
TGTGCCAGCAGTCCTCCGGGACAGAGGGGCTATGGCTACACCTTC
CASSPPGQRGYGYTF
>TRBV6-6|TRBJ2-3|.|many
TGTGCCAGCAGGTCCGGGACGGGAAGATTCGATACGCAGTATTTT
CASRSGTGRFDTQYF
>TRBV7-2|TRBJ2-3|.|few
TGTGCCAGCAGCATAAATAGGGGGGCCCGCACAGATACGCAGTATTTT
CASSINRGARTDTQYF
>TRBV7-9|TRBJ1-2|.|many
TGTGCCAGCAGCAACACAGGTCCCCCCCATGGCTACACCTTC
CASSNTGPPHGYTF
>TRBV28|TRBJ1-1|TRBD1|many
TGTGCCTCCCCGGACAGGCTCTTTGGGACTGAAGCTTTCTTT
CASPDRLFGTEAFF
>TRBV21-1|TRBJ2-1|.|many
TGTGCCAGCAGCAAAGGGACAGGGGACTACAATGAGCAGTTCTTC
CASSKGTGDYNEQFF
>TRBV30|TRBJ1-3|.|.
TGTGCTTGGAGTCTGACCCTTGGAATCACCATATATTTT
CAWSLTLGITIYF
>TRBV5-3|TRBJ1-2|.|few
TGTGCCAGAATGGTCCTAGTGGTGAGAAAGACCTATGGCTACACCTTC
CARMVLVVRKTYGYTF
>TRBV20-1|TRBJ1-1|.|many
TGCAGTGCTAGGACGGACACTTACACTGAAGCTTTCTTT
CSARTDTYTEAFF
>TRBV10-2|TRBJ1-1|.|many
TGTGCCAGCAGCGAGGGACGGAACACTGAAGCTTTCTTT
CASSEGRNTEAFF
>TRBV11-3|TRBJ2-3|.|few
TGTGCCAGCAGCTTCGATAGGGCAGATACGCAGTATTTT
CASSFDRADTQYF
>TRBV7-2|TRBJ2-3|.|few
TGTGCCAGCAGCTTGCGTTGGCTTGGACGGGAAAGTTCAGATACGCAGTATTTT
CASSLRWLGRESSDTQYF
>TRBV11-2|TRBJ1-4|.|.
TGTGCCAGCGGCCTAGGACAGACAACTAATGAAAAACTGTTTTTT
CASGLGQTTNEKLFF
>TRBV12-3/TRBV12-4|TRBJ2-1|.|many
TGTGCCAGCGGTAACAATTGGGAAACGACAGCGAGCTCCTACAATGAGCAGTTCTTC
CASGNNWETTASSYNEQFF
>TRBV28|TRBJ2-1|TRBD2|.
TGTGCCAGCAGTCCCACTAGCGCCCGTACCTACAATGAGCAGTTCTTC
CASSPTSARTYNEQFF
>TRBV20-1|TRBJ1-2|.|.
TGCAGTGCTACCGGGACACGCGGCTATGGCTACACCTTC
CSATGTRGYGYTF
>TRBV20-1|TRBJ2-7|TRBD2|many
TGCAGTGCTAGCCGCCGCGTTTCAACGGGAGGCGAGCAGTACTTC
CSASRRVSTGGEQYF
>TRBV10-2|TRBJ2-7|TRBD2|many
TGCGCCAGCAGTGAAAGTGGGGCGGGAGTTTTATACGAGCAGTACTTC
CASSESGAGVLYEQYF
>TRBV3-1|TRBJ1-1|.|many
TGTGCCAGCAGCCAGCGGCTAGGGGGCACTGAAGCTTTCTTT
CASSQRLGGTEAFF
>TRBV9|TRBJ2-1|TRBD2|many
TGTGCCAGCAGCGTAAGGCTAGCGGGAGGCGATGAGCAGTTCTTC
CASSVRLAGGDEQFF
>TRBV10-1|TRBJ1-2|.|many
TGCGCCAGCAGTATGCTAATAAGATCGCGAAAGACCTATGGCTACACCTTC
CASSMLIRSRKTYGYTF
>TRBV29-1|TRBJ2-5|.|once
TGCAGCGTTGGTTTCCGTCTAGTAGAGGAGACCCAGTACTTC
CSVGFRLVEETQYF
>TRBV28|TRBJ2-7|TRBD1|many
TGTGCCAGCAGAAGGGGGCGTCACGAGCAGTACTTC
CASRRGRHEQYF
>TRBV12-3/TRBV12-4|TRBJ1-2|.|many
TGTGCCAGCAGTACAAGCACCAGCTTCCGAAAGACCTATGGCTACACCTTC
CASSTSTSFRKTYGYTF
>TRBV6-6|TRBJ1-2|.|many
TGTGCCAGCAGTTTAATGGGAGGTGGGAGAAAGACCTATGGCTACACCTTC
CASSLMGGGRKTYGYTF
>TRBV6-2/TRBV6-3|TRBJ2-1|.|many
TGTGCCAGCAGTTACGGAGGGGACCCCGAAGCGGATGAGCAGTTCTTC
CASSYGGDPEADEQFF
>TRBV20-1|TRBJ1-6|.|many
TGCAGTGCTAGAGACCTACAGGGAACCTATAATTCACCCCTCCACTTT
CSARDLQGTYNSPLHF
>TRBV2|TRBJ1-2|TRBD1|many
TGTGCCAGCAGCACGGGACAGGAAATCTATGGCTACACCTTC
CASSTGQEIYGYTF
>TRBV18|TRBJ2-7|.|many
TGTGCCTTTCGGCCTCGGGGCTGCGTCACATTCGGCAGGGAGAATCCCTACGAGCAGTACTTC
CAFRPRGCVTFGRENPYEQYF